This T cell receptor (beta chain) was documented in a study of blood T cells in healthy people across ages. The overall study: Roughly one uniquely barcoded beta molecule per two T cells was captured.

Study-wide findings and caveats: The study could not conclusively compare naive and antigen-experienced cells, given its unsorted PBMCs.

Combining a sample-barcoded 5' primer with a J-beta primer mix, a second PCR ran for 7 to 11 cycles. TCRdb fed the 5' RACE reads into MiXCR, producing one record per CDR3 protein. Of some 700,000 distinct CDR3 sequences in the sample, 22% were seen once. This clonotype came up a few times. The antigen remains unidentified. Sequencing was carried out using blood. The TCR originated in a man aged 65 to 79 in good health.

For the CDR3, the DNA is TGTGCCATCAGTGGCCGGGAGAAAAACATTCAGTACTTC. It translates to CAISGREKNIQYF. The chain combines TRBV10-3 with TRBJ2-4; possible D gene TRBD2, 6 bases. V lost 4 bases to trimming and J lost 4 bases, with 8 bases between them. The CDR3 has 13 amino acids. Germline CDR1 reads ENHRY; CDR2 reads SYGVKD.